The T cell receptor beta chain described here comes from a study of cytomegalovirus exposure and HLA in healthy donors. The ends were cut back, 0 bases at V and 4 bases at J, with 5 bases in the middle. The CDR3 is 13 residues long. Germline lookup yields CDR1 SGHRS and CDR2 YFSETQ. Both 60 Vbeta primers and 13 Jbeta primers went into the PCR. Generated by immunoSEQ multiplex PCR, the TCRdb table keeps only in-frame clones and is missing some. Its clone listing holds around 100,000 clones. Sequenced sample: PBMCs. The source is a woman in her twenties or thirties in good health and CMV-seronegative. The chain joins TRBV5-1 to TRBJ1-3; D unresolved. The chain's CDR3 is CASSLDRGNTIYF. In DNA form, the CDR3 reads TGCGCCAGCAGCTTGGACAGAGGAAACACCATATATTTT.